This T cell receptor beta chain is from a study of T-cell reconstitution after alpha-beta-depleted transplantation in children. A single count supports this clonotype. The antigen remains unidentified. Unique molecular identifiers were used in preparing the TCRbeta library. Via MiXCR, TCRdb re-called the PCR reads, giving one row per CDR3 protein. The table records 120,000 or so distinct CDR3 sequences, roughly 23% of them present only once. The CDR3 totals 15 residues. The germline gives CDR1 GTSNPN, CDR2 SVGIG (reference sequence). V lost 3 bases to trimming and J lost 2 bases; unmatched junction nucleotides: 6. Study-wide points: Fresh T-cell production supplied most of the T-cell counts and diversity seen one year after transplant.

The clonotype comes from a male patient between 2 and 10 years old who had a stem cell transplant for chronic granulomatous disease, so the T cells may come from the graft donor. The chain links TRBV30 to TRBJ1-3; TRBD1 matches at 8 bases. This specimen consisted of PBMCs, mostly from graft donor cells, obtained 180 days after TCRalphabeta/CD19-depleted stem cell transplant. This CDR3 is CAWSITGGPGNTIYF. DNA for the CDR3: TGTGCCTGGAGCATAACAGGGGGACCTGGAAACACCATATATTTT.